This is a list of T cell receptor beta chains from one sample in a study of T cell responses to AZD1222 COVID-19 vaccine. Produced via immunoSEQ multiplex PCR; TCRdb's table is partial and in-frame only. This sample has 90,000 to 110,000 clones; 88% occur once, and the top ten carry under 20%. The sequencing used peripheral blood, collected on day 0 of AZD1222 vaccination. The origin of the receptors is an adult in good health. The CDR3 runs from the conserved cysteine through the conserved F or W. D genes are given only for firm matches. Clone size is given for some rows only: seen once, a few or many times, or a class if the clone is expanded.

>TRBJ2-2|TRBV2|.|.
TGTGCCAGCAGCGCCGCTGCGGTTCGCACCGGGGAGCTGTTTTTT
CASSAAAVRTGELFF
>TRBJ1-2|TRBV7-9|.|.
TGTGCCAGCAGCTTATCTACAGGAGCTAACTATGGCTACACCTTC
CASSLSTGANYGYTF
>TRBJ1-6|TRBV19|.|.
TGTGCCAGTAGTATCTACCCCGGGATCCTCCATTCACCCCTCCACTTT
CASSIYPGILHSPLHF
>TRBJ2-1|TRBV4-1|once|TRBD2
TGCGCCAGCAGATCCGAACTAGCGGGATGGAATGAGCAGTTCTTC
CASRSELAGWNEQFF
>TRBJ2-1|TRBV7-2|.|.
TGTGCCAGCAGCCCTAGGGTTGAGCAGTTCTTC
CASSPRVEQFF
>TRBJ2-4|TRBV29-1|.|TRBD1
TGCAGCGTCGTAGAGTGGGACAGAAACATTCAGTACTTC
CSVVEWDRNIQYF
>TRBJ1-1|TRBV29-1|few|TRBD1
TGCAGCGTTCTTTACAGGGGGGTCGCTGAAGCTTTCTTT
CSVLYRGVAEAFF
>TRBJ2-3|TRBV4-3|.|.
TGCGCCAGCAGCCAAGATGTGGCCCACGGGGGTACGCAGTATTTT
CASSQDVAHGGTQYF
>TRBJ2-5|TRBV6-5|.|.
TGTGCCAGCTGGGCGGGGGCATCGAGGACCCAGTACTTC
CASWAGASRTQYF
>TRBJ1-3|TRBV2|.|.
TGTGCCACCACATCGAAGGAGAGTATCGGAAACACCATATATTTT
CATTSKESIGNTIYF
>TRBJ2-1|TRBV7-2|.|TRBD1
TGTGCCAGCAGCTATGACAGGGCATCCTACAATGAGCAGTTCTTC
CASSYDRASYNEQFF
>TRBJ1-2|TRBV5-4|once|TRBD1
TGTGCCAGCAGCTTGCTCGGACAGGGGGCCTATGGCTACACCTTC
CASSLLGQGAYGYTF
>TRBJ1-1|TRBV4-3|.|.
TGCGCCAGCAGCCAAGATGCCGGGGTGTTACCTGAAGCTTTCTTT
CASSQDAGVLPEAFF
>TRBJ1-3|TRBV19|.|.
TGTGCCAGTAGTATGTCGGACTCTGGAAACACCATATATTTT
CASSMSDSGNTIYF
>TRBJ1-6|TRBV7-9|.|.
TGTGCCAGCAGCTTAGCGGGTCAGCCTAATTCACCCCTCCACTTT
CASSLAGQPNSPLHF
>TRBJ1-2|TRBV15|.|.
TGTGCCACCAGCAGAGATAGAGTCGGCGACAGACGCTTC
CATSRDRVGDRRF
>TRBJ1-6|TRBV5-4|once|.
TGTGCCAGCAGTCTAGAGGGTTTCTCTCCCCTCCACTTT
CASSLEGFSPLHF
>TRBJ1-4|TRBV5-4|.|TRBD1
TGTGCCAGCAGTTCTAGTCGCCAGGGAACAGGGGGTAGGGAAAAACTGTTTTTT
CASSSSRQGTGGREKLFF
>TRBJ2-5|TRBV15|.|.
TGTGCCACCAGCAGAGTGCGAGAGACCCAGTACTTC
CATSRVRETQYF
>TRBJ2-2|TRBV27|.|.
TGTGCCAGCAACTCCGGGCAGGCGAACACCGGGGAGCTGTTTTTT
CASNSGQANTGELFF
>TRBJ2-7|TRBV4-2|once|.
TGTGCCAGCAGCCAAGGACAGGAACTCCTCTCCTACGAGCAGTACTTC
CASSQGQELLSYEQYF
>TRBJ2-7|TRBV19|once|TRBD1
TGTGCCAGTAGTACTCGACAGGGGGTCTTCTACGAGCAGTACTTC
CASSTRQGVFYEQYF
>TRBJ1-1|TRBV4-3|.|.
TGCGCCAGCAGCGCGGGCGTGGGGGGGCCCATGAACACTGAAGCTTTCTTT
CASSAGVGGPMNTEAFF
>TRBJ2-4|TRBV12-3/TRBV12-4|.|.
TGTGCCAGCAGTTTTGATGGGAACATTCAGTACTTC
CASSFDGNIQYF
>TRBJ1-5|TRBV19|.|.
TGTGCCAGCACCTCCAGGGGCCGGCACAATCAGCCCCAGCATTTT
CASTSRGRHNQPQHF
>TRBJ2-1|TRBV5-1|.|.
TGCGCCAGCAGCTCCCCAACGGACGGGGGGCCCTACAATGAGCAGTTCTTC
CASSSPTDGGPYNEQFF
>TRBJ1-1|TRBV19|.|.
TGTGCCAGTAGTACACAGTCCGAAGCTTTCTTT
CASSTQSEAFF
>TRBJ1-1|TRBV2|.|.
TGTGCCAGCAGTGAATGGGTTGGTAACACTGAAGCTTTCTTT
CASSEWVGNTEAFF
>TRBJ1-5|TRBV4-1|few|TRBD1
TGCGCCAGCAGCACGGGACAGGGTTTGGGGGGCAATCAGCCCCAGCATTTT
CASSTGQGLGGNQPQHF
>TRBJ1-1|TRBV19|.|.
TGTGCCAGTAGTGGGGGCTGGACTGAAGCTTTCTTT
CASSGGWTEAFF
>TRBJ1-6|TRBV11-3|.|TRBD1
TGTGCCAGCAGCTTAGATCGCCGGGACAGGGCGAATTCCTATAATTCACCCCTCCACTTT
CASSLDRRDRANSYNSPLHF
>TRBJ2-3|TRBV13|once|.
TGTGCCAGCAGCTTAGGCCTAGGTCAGGGCTTGCGGTATTTT
CASSLGLGQGLRYF
>TRBJ2-1|TRBV6-5|.|.
TGTGCCAGCAGTAAGCTAGCGATCGGTGACAATGAGCAGTTCTTC
CASSKLAIGDNEQFF
>TRBJ2-2|TRBV7-6|.|TRBD1
TGTGCCAGCAGCTTACGGACAGGGGGCGCGGGCGGGGAGCTGTTTTTT
CASSLRTGGAGGELFF
>TRBJ1-1|TRBV7-9|.|.
TGTGCCAGCAGCTTAGAAGGGAAACACAAGGATGAAGCTTTCTTT
CASSLEGKHKDEAFF
>TRBJ1-1|TRBV7-9|.|.
TGTGCCAGCAGCTCCTCGTGGGGGCAAGCTTTCTTT
CASSSSWGQAFF
>TRBJ2-1|TRBV6-5|few|TRBD1
TGTGCCAGCGGGAACAGGGGCGGCTCCTACAATGAGCAGTTCTTC
CASGNRGGSYNEQFF
>TRBJ2-2|TRBV11-1|.|.
TGTGCCAGCAGCTCCACGGGCGGAGCCGGGGAGCTGTTTTTT
CASSSTGGAGELFF
>TRBJ1-6|TRBV5-4|.|.
TGTGCCAGCAGCTTGGGCGGGGGCACTTATAATTCACCCCTCCACTTT
CASSLGGGTYNSPLHF
>TRBJ2-6|TRBV6-5|few|.
TGTGCCACAATTGGATTTTGGCCCAACGTCCTGACTTTC
CATIGFWPNVLTF
>TRBJ1-1|TRBV5-1|.|.
TGCGCCAGCAGCTTGGAGACAAACACTGAAGCTTTCTTT
CASSLETNTEAFF
>TRBJ2-7|TRBV4-3|.|.
TGCGCCAGCAGCCAAGAAATCGGCTACGAGCAGTACTTC
CASSQEIGYEQYF
>TRBJ2-1|TRBV7-2|.|.
TGTGCCAGCAGCTCCCCCATGCGTGAGCAGTTCTTC
CASSSPMREQFF
>TRBJ2-1|TRBV7-7|.|.
TGTGCCAGCAGCTTGGTCCAACTAGGGGGCAATGAGCAGTTCTTC
CASSLVQLGGNEQFF
>TRBJ1-6|TRBV6-5|once|TRBD1
TGTGCCAGCAGAGACAGGGAGCATTCACCCCTCCACTTT
CASRDREHSPLHF
>TRBJ2-3|TRBV7-9|.|TRBD2
TGTGCCAGCAGCCCCCGGCTAGCGGGAACCAGCGATACGCAGTATTTT
CASSPRLAGTSDTQYF
>TRBJ2-5|TRBV7-2|.|.
TGTGCCAGCAGCTTAGGGGCGACGCCCCAAGAGACCCAGTACTTC
CASSLGATPQETQYF
>TRBJ1-1|TRBV6-1|.|.
TGTGCCAGCAGTGAGGGGGTCCTCCCTCCGGCTTTCTTT
CASSEGVLPPAFF
>TRBJ2-7|TRBV6-5|.|.
TGTGCCAGCAGTTACCAGGCCAGCCACTACGAGCAGTACTTC
CASSYQASHYEQYF
>TRBJ1-4|TRBV28|once|TRBD1
TGTGCCAGCAGTTCGGGACAGGGGGTAGGGGAAAAACTGTTTTTT
CASSSGQGVGEKLFF